The 10 T cell receptor beta chains below come from one sample, sequenced in a study of PD-1 blockade in classical Hodgkin lymphoma. Each patient relapsed following autologous stem cell transplantation, and prior brentuximab vedotin exposure differed. Sequencing was performed with immunoSEQ multiplex PCR; in TCRdb, only in-frame clones are kept and a portion is missing. The table lists under 4,500 clones, roughly 61% of them singletons. This material consisted of peripheral blood mononuclear cells (PBMCs), taken at baseline. These receptor sequences come from a human donor with classical Hodgkin lymphoma.

This sequence joins TRBV2 and TRBJ2-1, with D tentatively TRBD2 (6 bases). The CDR3 consists of 14 residues. Germline V gene sequence: CDR1 SNHLY, CDR2 FYNNEI. V was pared by 5 bases and J by 5 bases, with 13 bases between. The CDR3 DNA reads as TGTGCCAGCAGTACGCGGGAACAGAACAATGAGCAGTTCTTC. Amino acids: CASSTREQNNEQFF.

V gene TRBV6-4 combines with J gene TRBJ2-3, with 10 bases lining up with TRBD2. The V and J ends lost 6 bases and 2 bases, in that order; junction bases with no gene match: 8. The CDR3 length is 16 residues. Germline V gene data show CDR1 as MRHNA and CDR2 as SNTAGT. For the CDR3, the DNA is TGTGCCAGCAGCGGGGTAGGGACTAGCGACACAGATACGCAGTATTTT. Its protein product is CASSGVGTSDTDTQYF.

The CDR3 coding sequence is TGTGCCAGCAGCCAAGACGGTGGGATAACCGGGGAGCTGTTTTTT. Amino acid sequence: CASSQDGGITGELFF. V usage is TRBV4-2 and J usage is TRBJ2-2, with D uncertain. V shed 0 bases and J shed 5 bases, with 10 bases lying between them. CDR3 size: 15 residues. Germline V gene data show CDR1 as LGHNA and CDR2 as YNFKEQ.

Points on this clone: This specimen includes other DNA sequences encoding the same CDR3. This chain links TRBV29-1 with TRBJ2-3, with 15 bases matching TRBD2. Germline V CDR1 and CDR2: SQVTM, ANQGSEA. The CDR3 covers 14 residues. The V gene end was trimmed by 6 bases and the J gene end by 6 bases; junction bases not matched to a gene: 4. This chain's CDR3 is CSVGLAGGRDTQYF. CDR3 DNA: TGCAGCGTGGGACTAGCGGGGGGCCGGGATACGCAGTATTTT.

V is TRBV19 and J is TRBJ2-7; maybe TRBD2 (6 bases). This CDR3 has 15 residues. Germline assignment: CDR1 LNHDA and CDR2 SQIVND (reference sequence). V lost 6 bases to trimming and J lost 3 bases, with 18 bases between them. The CDR3 loop reads CASSLTGGDYYEQYF. The CDR3 DNA reads TGTGCCAGTAGCCTGACTGGCGGGGATTACTACGAGCAGTACTTC.

The chain couples TRBV4-1 to TRBJ2-4, with a tentative D call TRBD1 (7 bases). The CDR3 covers 18 residues. Trimming took off 0 bases at V and 0 bases at J, with 15 bases between the two ends. The germline CDR1 and CDR2 sequences are MGHRA and YSYEKL. This CDR3 is CASSQDSGQDLAKNIQYF. The CDR3 DNA is TGCGCCAGCAGCCAAGATAGCGGACAGGATCTAGCCAAAAACATTCAGTACTTC.

In this sample, this clone turned up a few times. The rearrangement uses TRBV12-5 and TRBJ2-1; 7 bases are shared with TRBD1. After removal of 5 bases from V and 4 bases from J, the junction contained 2 bases not matched to a gene. The CDR3 runs to 13 residues. Germline V gene lookup returns CDR1 LGHNT and CDR2 FRNRAP. Here the CDR3 DNA reads TGTGCTAGTGGTATGGGACAGTACAATGAGCAGTTCTTC. Its translation: CASGMGQYNEQFF.

The J gene is TRBJ2-2, the V gene TRBV9; 12 bases map to TRBD2. The V gene's germline CDR1 is SGDLS and CDR2 YYNGEE. Germline trimming cut 0 bases from V and 4 bases from J; bases unmatched to any gene: 7. The CDR3 length is 18 residues. CDR3 amino acids: CASSVASGGAFGTGELFF. The CDR3 DNA reads as TGTGCCAGCAGCGTAGCTAGCGGGGGGGCCTTCGGCACCGGGGAGCTGTTTTTT. The full variable domain, with the rest looked up from reference TRBV9 and TRBJ2-2, is DSGVTQTPKHLITATGQRVTLRCSPRSGDLSVYWYQQSLDQGLQFLIQYYNGEERAKGNILERFSAQQFPDLHSELNLSSLELGDSALYFCASSVASGGAFGTGELFFGEGSRLTVL.

This clone ranks as medium-sized. Here the CDR3 DNA reads TGTGCCAGCAGCTCCTTCGGGGGGCAGTACTTC. Translated, it gives CASSSFGGQYF. V is TRBV7-6 and J is TRBJ2-7; a weak D match, TRBD2 (6 bases). The CDR3 covers 11 residues. CDR1 and CDR2 from the germline V gene are SGHVS and FNYEAQ. Trimming took off 4 bases at V and 9 bases at J, with 10 bases between the two ends.

This clone was recorded a few times. Other DNA sequences in the sample encode the same CDR3. This rearrangement joins TRBV6-5 to TRBJ2-3; D gene ambiguous. Looked up from germline, CDR1 is MNHEY and CDR2 is SVGAGI. V gave up 5 bases and J gave up 2 bases, with 5 bases separating them. The length of the CDR3 is 12 residues. As DNA, the CDR3 is TGTGCCAGCAGTCCAAACACAGATACGCAGTATTTT. As protein: CASSPNTDTQYF.